Below, one T cell receptor (beta chain) is given with its context. Which antigen it targets is not known. No base-level quality is on record; no much larger clone is a single base apart. Whole blood was collected in K2EDTA tubes by collaborating institutions according to the institutions' own protocols. For TCRbeta analysis, collaborators shipped samples as frozen whole blood, isolated PBMCs, or DNA extracted from either of those sample types. TCRbeta CDR3 regions were amplified from genomic DNA using the immunoSEQ Assay, a bias-controlled multiplex PCR. The paper's processing steps were these. Nucleated cell counts per sample were estimated from amplification of reference gene primers within the assay. Sequence reads were collapsed and filtered to measure the absolute abundance of every unique TCRbeta CDR3 rearrangement. For each sample, productive Simpson clonality was calculated as the square root of Simpson's diversity index across productive rearrangements. Held by TCRdb, this immuneACCESS table contains in-frame sequences only and omits some clones. Under half of the omission traces to an unresolved V gene where checked; the cause of the rest is unknown. Clone size and V and J calls were adopted from that table, with D and trimming inferred from the DNA. The sample includes 100,000 to 150,000 clones, with 74% observed a single time. The top ten constitute over 4.5% of the sample.

As encoded in the germline V gene (reference sequence), CDR1 is SEHNR while CDR2 is FQNEAQ. Taken from cysteine to phenylalanine, the CDR3 has 13 residues. Of the read, only the CDR3 DNA is kept; its 39 bases are in frame from base 1. Here V drops 5 bases and J drops 10 bases, and the junction holds 8 bases not matched to any gene. This specimen belongs to a study of blood T cell repertoires in COVID-19 (TCRdb year 2020). A note on the overall study: Collaborator samples came from the United States, Italy and Spain and covered acute and convalescent phases of COVID-19. The material from the prospective study consisted of cDNA or gDNA derived from T cells, B-cell-depleted T cells, or PBMCs. The dataset comprised deeply sampled blood TCRbeta repertoires from subjects exposed to, actively infected with, or recovered from COVID-19. A freely available public database, intended as a resource for researchers studying the immune response to SARS-CoV-2, is where the repertoires were released. Samples came from the ongoing ImmuneRACE study (first 160 participants) plus 1,254 subjects from 6 global collaborators. Nearly every sample came with metadata listing a de-identified subject ID, COVID-19 status, age in years and sex. HLA class I and class II types, where available, came from metadata supplied by the sample provider rather than from assay-based typing.

Beyond this particular receptor, the publication reports: The amount of clinical and demographic metadata varied by source and participant and was provided uncurated.

The sample was peripheral blood. The origin of this receptor is a man aged 55 to 70 with acute or convalescent COVID-19. Recombination linked TRBV7-9 to TRBJ2-1; 7 of the junction bases match TRBD2. The CDR3 loop reads CASSGLLGREQFF. The DNA sequence is TGTGCCAGCAGCGGTCTACTCGGGAGGGAGCAGTTCTTC.